The clone carrying this T cell receptor (beta chain) turned up a few times. Losses at the gene ends were 4 bases for V and 1 base for J; bases not matched to a gene: 6. Germline loops: CDR1 MGHRA, CDR2 YSYEKL. The CDR3 is 15 amino acids. The data stem from a study of blood T cell repertoires in COVID-19. Study as a whole: Collection of acute and convalescent COVID-19 samples took place in the United States, Italy and Spain. T cells, B-cell-depleted T cells, or PBMCs supplied cDNA or gDNA.

Under the authors' procedure: Counts of nucleated cells, estimated from reference gene primer amplification, were obtained. Sequencing used immunoSEQ multiplex PCR; TCRdb keeps in-frame clones, though not all of them. For V, J and clone size, that table is used; D and trimming come from the DNA. The sample consists of about 110,000 clones, less than 85% of them appearing once. Input material: peripheral blood. The V gene is TRBV4-1, the J gene TRBJ1-2, with 7 nucleotides matching TRBD1. This clonotype originated in a woman of 80 years or more with acute or convalescent COVID-19. CDR3 region: CASSRDSRINYGYTF. The CDR3 DNA follows: TGCGCCAGCAGCCGGGACAGCCGTATTAACTATGGCTACACCTTC.